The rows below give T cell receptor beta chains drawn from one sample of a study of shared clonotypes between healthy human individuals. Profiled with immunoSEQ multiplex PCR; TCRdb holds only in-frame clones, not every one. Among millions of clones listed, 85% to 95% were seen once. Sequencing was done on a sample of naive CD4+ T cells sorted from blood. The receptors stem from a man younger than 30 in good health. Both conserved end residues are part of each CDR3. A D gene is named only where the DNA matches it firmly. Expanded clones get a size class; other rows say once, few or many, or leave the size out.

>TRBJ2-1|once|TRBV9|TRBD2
TGTGCCAGCAGCGGATTTGGGACTAGCGGAAATAGCAATGAGCAGTTCTTC
CASSGFGTSGNSNEQFF
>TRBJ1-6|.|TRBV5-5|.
TGTGCCAGCAGCTTCAGACTGGGGGATTCACCCCTCCACTTT
CASSFRLGDSPLHF
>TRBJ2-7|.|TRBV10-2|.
TGCGCCAGCAGTGATAGTTTTTACGAGCAGTACTTC
CASSDSFYEQYF
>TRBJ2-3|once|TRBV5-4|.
TGTGCCAGCAGCTCCTCCGGGGGGCGGGACACAGATACGCAGTATTTT
CASSSSGGRDTDTQYF
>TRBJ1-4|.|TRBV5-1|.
TGCGCCAGCAGCTTGGGGGGCGACTATAATGAAAAACTGTTTTTT
CASSLGGDYNEKLFF
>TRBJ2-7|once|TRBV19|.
TGTGCCAGTAGTAATCCGGGAGCCACCTACGAGCAGTACTTC
CASSNPGATYEQYF
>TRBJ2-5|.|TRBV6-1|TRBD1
TGTGCCAGCAGTGACGGCAGGGGGCAAGAGACCCAGTACTTC
CASSDGRGQETQYF
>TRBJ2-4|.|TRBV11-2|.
TGTGCCAGCAGCTTAAGCTCCGCCGAACCCAAAAACATTCAGTACTTC
CASSLSSAEPKNIQYF
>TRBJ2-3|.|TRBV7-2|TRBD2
TGTGCCAGCAGCTTTTTTTTTAGCGGGAGTAGCGATACGCAGTATTTT
CASSFFFSGSSDTQYF
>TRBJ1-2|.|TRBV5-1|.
TGCGCCAGCAGCACGACAGAAAACTATGGCTACACCTTC
CASSTTENYGYTF
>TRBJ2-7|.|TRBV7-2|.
TGTGCCAGCAGCGCCTACCTCTACGAGCAGTACTTC
CASSAYLYEQYF
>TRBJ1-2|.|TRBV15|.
TGTGCCACCAGCAGAGAAACAGGTTTGGGCTACACCTTC
CATSRETGLGYTF
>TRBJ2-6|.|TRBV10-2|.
TGCGCCAGCAGCCGAGGTCGCAGCACCTCTGGGGCCAACGTCCTGACTTTC
CASSRGRSTSGANVLTF
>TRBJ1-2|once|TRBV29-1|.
TGCAGCGACGTCTCAGAGGGCGGCTACACCTTC
CSDVSEGGYTF
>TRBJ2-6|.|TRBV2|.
TGTGCCAGCAGTTATGGCGGGGCAGGGGCCAACGTCCTGACTTTC
CASSYGGAGANVLTF
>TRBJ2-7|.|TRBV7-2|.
TGTGCCAGCAGTTCAGAACCCTCCTACGAGCAGTACTTC
CASSSEPSYEQYF
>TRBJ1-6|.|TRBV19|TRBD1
TGTGCCAGTAGTACGGGACAGGGGCCTTCACCCCTCCACTTT
CASSTGQGPSPLHF
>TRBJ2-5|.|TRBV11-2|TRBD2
TGTGCCAGCAGCTTAAGCGGGAGGGCCTTAGAGACCCAGTACTTC
CASSLSGRALETQYF
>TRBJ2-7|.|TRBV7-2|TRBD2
TGTGCCAGCAGCTTGGGAGCGGGAGACGTCTACGAGCAGTACTTC
CASSLGAGDVYEQYF
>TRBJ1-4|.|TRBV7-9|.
TGTGCCAGCAGCTCCGGGGTCACAGGGTATGAAAAACTGTTTTTT
CASSSGVTGYEKLFF
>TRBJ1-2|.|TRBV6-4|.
TGTGCCAGCAGTGACGGGCCGAAAGCTAACTATGGCTACACCTTC
CASSDGPKANYGYTF
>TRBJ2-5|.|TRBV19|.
TGTGCCAGTAGTATAGGTGGGGGTAGACAAGAGACCCAGTACTTC
CASSIGGGRQETQYF
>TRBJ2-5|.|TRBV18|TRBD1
TGTGCCAGCTCACCACGCGGACAGGGGGCAGAGACCCAGTACTTC
CASSPRGQGAETQYF
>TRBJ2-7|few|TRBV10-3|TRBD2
TGTGCCACCGGGACTAGCGGGGGAAACTCCTACGAGCAGTACTTC
CATGTSGGNSYEQYF
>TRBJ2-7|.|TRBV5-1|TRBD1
TGCGCCAGCAGCTCGGGACAGGCCACGTACGAGCAGTACTTC
CASSSGQATYEQYF
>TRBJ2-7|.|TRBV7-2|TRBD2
TGTGCCAGCAGCTTAGCTGGGACTAGCGGTTCACCCTACGAGCAGTACTTC
CASSLAGTSGSPYEQYF
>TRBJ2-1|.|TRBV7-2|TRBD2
TGTGCCAGCCTGACTAGCGGGGGGTTCGGTGAGCAGTTCTTC
CASLTSGGFGEQFF
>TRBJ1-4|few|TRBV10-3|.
TGTGCCATCAGTGATCTAGGTGGGGATGAAAAACTGTTTTTT
CAISDLGGDEKLFF
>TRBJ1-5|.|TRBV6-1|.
TGTGCCAGCAGTGAAGCGCGGCGGCCCCAGCATTTT
CASSEARRPQHF
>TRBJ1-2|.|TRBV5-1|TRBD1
TGCGCCAGCAGCTTAGGGGGCGACTATGGCTACACCTTC
CASSLGGDYGYTF
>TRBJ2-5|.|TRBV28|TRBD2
TGTGCCAGCAGGCGCGGCGGGGGGGCTGAAGAGACCCAGTACTTC
CASRRGGGAEETQYF
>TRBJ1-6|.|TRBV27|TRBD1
TGTGCCAGCAGAACGACAGGGGGATCTAATTCACCCCTCCACTTT
CASRTTGGSNSPLHF
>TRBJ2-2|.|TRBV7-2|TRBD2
TGTGCCAGCAGCCGTGGGACTAGCGGGAGTGGCGGGGAGCTGTTTTTT
CASSRGTSGSGGELFF
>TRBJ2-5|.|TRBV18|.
TGTGCCAGCTCACCGTCAGGGGTCGAGACCCAGTACTTC
CASSPSGVETQYF
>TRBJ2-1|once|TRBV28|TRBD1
TGTGCCAGCAGTCCCCGGGGACAGGCTGCATCCTACAATGAGCAGTTCTTC
CASSPRGQAASYNEQFF
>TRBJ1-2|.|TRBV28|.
TGTGCCATCCTACCGACGGGGGGCTATGGCTACACCTTC
CAILPTGGYGYTF
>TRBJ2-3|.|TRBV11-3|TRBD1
TGTGCCAGCAGCACCGACAGGGGGTTCAGCACAGATACGCAGTATTTT
CASSTDRGFSTDTQYF
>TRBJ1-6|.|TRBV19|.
TGTGCCAGTTGGAGCGGGGGAAATGGTTCACCCCTCCACTTT
CASWSGGNGSPLHF
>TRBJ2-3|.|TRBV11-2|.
TGTGCCAGCAGCCTCTCGACAGGCCCCAATACGCAGTATTTT
CASSLSTGPNTQYF
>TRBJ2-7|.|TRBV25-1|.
TGTGCCAGCAGTGAATATAATGGGGGGAAGCAGTACTTC
CASSEYNGGKQYF
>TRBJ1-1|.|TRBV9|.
TGTGCCAGCAGCGCAAGCTTAGGGGTAGACACTGAAGCTTTCTTT
CASSASLGVDTEAFF
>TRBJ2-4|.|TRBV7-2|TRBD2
TGTGCCAGCAGCTCAAGGCTAGCGGGAGGAGCAAACATTCAGTACTTC
CASSSRLAGGANIQYF
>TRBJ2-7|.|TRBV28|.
TGTGCCAGCAGTCTCGGACATTTTCAAGACTTC
CASSLGHFQDF
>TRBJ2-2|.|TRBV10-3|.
TGTGCCATCAGTGAGGGTACAGGGCGAGGCGGGGAGCTGTTTTTT
CAISEGTGRGGELFF
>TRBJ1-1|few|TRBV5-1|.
TGCGCCAGCACGGGACGGAACACTGAAGCTTTCTTT
CASTGRNTEAFF
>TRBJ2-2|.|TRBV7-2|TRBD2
TGTGCCAGCAGCTTAAGTCTAGCGGGAGGATTTGGGACCGGGGAGCTGTTTTTT
CASSLSLAGGFGTGELFF
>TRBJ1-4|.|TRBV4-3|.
TGCGCCAGCAGCCAAGATACGGGGACGGGAGAAAAACTGTTTTTT
CASSQDTGTGEKLFF
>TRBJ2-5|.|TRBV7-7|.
TGTGCTAGCAGCTTAAACGTGGGAGAAGAGACCCAGTACTTC
CASSLNVGEETQYF
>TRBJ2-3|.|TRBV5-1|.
TGCGCCAGCAGCTTGGGAAGCACAGATACGCAGTATTTT
CASSLGSTDTQYF
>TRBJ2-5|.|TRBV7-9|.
TGTGCCAGCAGCTCAAGCTTGTTGACCCAGTACTTC
CASSSSLLTQYF
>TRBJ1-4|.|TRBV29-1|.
TGCAGCGCCAAAACAGGGTCAACTAATGAAAAACTGTTTTTT
CSAKTGSTNEKLFF
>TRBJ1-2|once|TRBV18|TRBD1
TGTGCCAGCTCGTCAAACAGGGGGTCTAACTATGGCTACACCTTC
CASSSNRGSNYGYTF
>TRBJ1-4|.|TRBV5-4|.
TGTGCCAGCAGCTTGGTACCGAATGAAAAACTGTTTTTT
CASSLVPNEKLFF
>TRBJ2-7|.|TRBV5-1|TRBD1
TGCGCCAGCAGCTTGGGAGGGGGCTTGTACGAGCAGTACTTC
CASSLGGGLYEQYF
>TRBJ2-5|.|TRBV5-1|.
TGCGCCAGCAGCTTGGACCCCCGGGTAAGGAGAGAGACCCAGTACTTC
CASSLDPRVRRETQYF